Detailed here is one T cell receptor beta chain. The target antigen is unknown. Trimming cost V 6 bases and J 4 bases; bases outside gene matches: 5. The germline CDR1 and CDR2 sequences are LGHNT and FRNRAP. The CDR3 is 13 residues long. The method was immunoSEQ multiplex PCR; TCRdb's version includes in-frame clones alone and lacks a portion of them. The profile shows around 2.5 million clones, 93% of them singletons. This sample is drawn from a study of shared clonotypes between healthy human individuals. Study results and limitations: Estimated richness values were generally larger in naive subsets than in memory subsets.

Naive CD45RA+ and memory CD45RA-negative subsets were split from CD4+ cells. The chain couples TRBV12-5 to TRBJ2-5, with 7 bases aligning to TRBD1. This clonotype was sampled from a young man in good health. Some clones in this sample may be carry-over from other donors' samples. The sample was naive CD4+ T cells from PBMCs. Subset defined: CD45RA+ positively selected. The DNA for the CDR3 is TGTGCTAGTGGCCTCGACAGGGCAGAGACCCAGTACTTC. This encodes CASGLDRAETQYF.